This TCR beta chain was recovered during a study of blood T cell repertoires in COVID-19. Study-wide background: Both acute and convalescent COVID-19 samples were obtained from the United States, Italy and Spain. From T cells, B-cell-depleted T cells, or PBMCs came the material, which was cDNA or gDNA.

As processed by the authors: Nucleated cell counts were estimated from reference gene primer amplification. Method: immunoSEQ multiplex PCR; TCRdb's copy keeps in-frame clones and lacks some. V and J calls and clone size are given by that table; D and trimming were obtained from the DNA. Of 200,000 or so clones listed, roughly four fifths are singletons. V lost 2 bases, J lost 4 bases, and 17 bases lay in between. The CDR3 is made up of 16 amino acids. In germline, CDR1 is SGHTA, CDR2 FQGNSA. The sequencing sample was made of peripheral blood. This clonotype originated in a woman aged 55-69 years with acute or convalescent COVID-19. This chain uses TRBV7-2 with TRBJ1-2; no clear D gene. CDR3 nucleotide sequence: TGTGCCAGCAGCTTAATAAGTCGACAAAAACCCTATGGCTACACCTTC. This gives the protein CASSLISRQKPYGYTF.